The next 27 T cell receptor beta chains were all read from a single sample in a study of T cell responses to AZD1222 COVID-19 vaccine. Repertoires were generated with immunoSEQ multiplex PCR, while TCRdb's copy carries only in-frame clones and drops some. There are about 100,000 clones in the sample; about 89% occur only once, and 6.5% to 10% lies in the top ten. The material sequenced was peripheral blood, taken 28 days after the second AZD1222 dose. These receptors were obtained from an adult who received the AZD1222 COVID-19 vaccine.

V usage is TRBV19 and J usage is TRBJ1-5; 9 nucleotides align to TRBD1. Trimming cost V 3 bases and J 1 base; bases outside gene matches: 4. This CDR3 spans 16 amino acids. Germline V gene lookup returns CDR1 LNHDA and CDR2 SQIVND (reference sequence). CDR3 in amino acids: CASSIPGQGSNQPQHF. The CDR3 bases are TGTGCCAGTAGTATCCCCGGACAGGGGAGCAATCAGCCCCAGCATTTT.

This clone was recorded once. The rearrangement joins TRBV3-1 (or the pseudogene TRBV3-2) to TRBJ2-7, with D possibly matching TRBD2 (6 bases). CDR1 LGHDT and CDR2 YNNKEL come from the germline V gene (reference sequence). The CDR3 contains 17 residues. The ends were cut back, 1 base at V and 4 bases at J, with 20 bases in the middle. The CDR3 protein is CASSQGVPPRGSYEQYF. The CDR3 DNA reads as TGTGCCAGCAGCCAAGGAGTCCCCCCTCGGGGGTCGTACGAGCAGTACTTC.

V gene TRBV27 combines with J gene TRBJ2-7; D not resolved. This CDR3 has 13 residues. The germline V gene encodes CDR1 MNHEY and CDR2 SMNVEV (reference sequence). The V and J ends lost 2 bases and 4 bases respectively, with 9 bases between them. The CDR3 sequence is CASSLKGQYEQYF. The DNA for the CDR3 is TGTGCCAGCAGTTTAAAAGGGCAGTACGAGCAGTACTTC.

The rearrangement links TRBV4-3 to TRBJ2-7; D is perhaps TRBD2 (5 bases). Per germline, CDR1 LGHNA and CDR2 YSLEER. The CDR3 covers 16 residues. Trimming took 0 bases from V and 3 from J, leaving 15 bases between them. The CDR3 loop is CASSQEKLGELYEQYF. For the CDR3, the DNA is TGCGCCAGCAGCCAAGAAAAATTGGGAGAGCTCTACGAGCAGTACTTC.

The chain carries TRBV18 and TRBJ1-3; the D gene is possibly TRBD1 (6 bases). V lost 6 bases, J lost 3 bases, and 9 bases lay in between. This CDR3 comprises 13 residues. Looked up from germline, CDR1 is KGHSH and CDR2 is LQKENI. CDR3 DNA: TGTGCCAGCTCCTTGGACAGTGGAAACACCATATATTTT. As protein: CASSLDSGNTIYF.

The chain couples TRBV28 to TRBJ2-7; no clear D gene. This CDR3 comprises 14 residues. Per the germline V gene, CDR1 is MDHEN and CDR2 is SYDVKM. Trimming stripped 3 bases from V and 3 bases from J, with 12 bases between. The CDR3 bases are TGTGCCAGCAGTTTCAGCGTCGGCGGCTACGAGCAGTACTTC. Amino acids: CASSFSVGGYEQYF.

The rearrangement links TRBV14 to TRBJ2-3, with a tentative D call TRBD2 (5 bases). The germline CDR1 and CDR2 sequences are SGHDN and FVKESK. V was cut by 6 bases and J by 4 bases, with 14 bases left in between. The CDR3 spans 14 residues. The CDR3 coding sequence is TGTGCCAGCAGTCACCCGGGATCTCCAGATACGCAGTATTTT. Amino acid sequence: CASSHPGSPDTQYF.

As concerns this clone: One end of the junction does not line up with germline, which may come from a read error. The chain carries TRBV7-9 and TRBJ1-2; 9 bases are shared with TRBD1. The CDR3 runs to 14 residues. The germline V gene encodes CDR1 SEHNR and CDR2 FQNEAQ (reference sequence). In DNA, the CDR3 is TGTGCCAGCACCTTAGGGACAGGGAACTATGGCTACACCTTC. Protein: CASTLGTGNYGYTF.

CDR3 residues: CASSQDLNGPLGNSPLHF. The CDR3 region has the DNA TGCGCCAGCAGCCAAGATCTAAACGGACCGTTGGGTAATTCACCCCTCCACTTT. The V and J genes are TRBV4-3 and TRBJ1-6; no clear D. The CDR3 totals 18 residues. The V and J ends lost 0 bases and 6 bases respectively, with 18 bases between them. Germline assignment: CDR1 LGHNA and CDR2 YSLEER.

The CDR3 loop reads CASSQDTAGESEQFF. As DNA, the CDR3 is TGTGCCAGCAGCCAAGATACAGCGGGAGAATCTGAGCAGTTCTTC. V is TRBV14 and J is TRBJ2-1, with 8 positions matching TRBD2. CDR1 is SGHDN and CDR2 is FVKESK in the germline V gene. The CDR3 has 15 amino acids. J was trimmed by 9 bases and V by 0 bases; bases with no gene match: 7.

V and J are TRBV3-1 (or the pseudogene TRBV3-2) and TRBJ2-7, with a possible D match to TRBD2 (6 bases). This CDR3 comprises 15 residues. V was cut by 1 base and J by 4 bases, with 14 bases left in between. Germline V gene sequence: CDR1 LGHDT, CDR2 YNNKEL (reference sequence). This CDR3 reads CASSQGTSFWYEQYF. Here the CDR3 DNA reads TGTGCCAGCAGCCAAGGCACTAGCTTCTGGTACGAGCAGTACTTC.

The V gene is TRBV28, the J gene TRBJ2-1, with D hard to call. CDR1 is MDHEN and CDR2 is SYDVKM in the germline V gene. Trimming pared 2 bases from V and 4 bases from J, leaving 6 bases between. This CDR3 region has 13 residues. CDR3 loop: CASSLRQYNEQFF. As DNA, the CDR3 is TGTGCCAGCAGTTTAAGGCAGTACAATGAGCAGTTCTTC. Filled out from reference TRBV28 and TRBJ2-1, the complete variable domain reads DVKVTQSSRYLVKRTGEKVFLECVQDMDHENMFWYRQDPGLGLRLIYFSYDVKMKEKGDIPEGYSVSREKKERFSLILESASTNQTSMYLCASSLRQYNEQFFGPGTRLTVL.

The chain couples TRBV24-1 to TRBJ1-1; D gene ambiguous. The CDR3 length is 15 residues. The germline CDR1 and CDR2 sequences are KGHDR and SFDVKD. V shed 3 bases and J shed 1 base, with 11 bases lying between them. The DNA for the CDR3 is TGTGCCACCAGTGATACCCGCGACGCGAACACTGAAGCTTTCTTT. It is translated as CATSDTRDANTEAFF.

This clone was recorded only once. The chain carries TRBV10-2 and TRBJ2-3; 10 bases are shared with TRBD2. The germline V gene encodes CDR1 WSHSY and CDR2 SAAADI. This CDR3 is built from 15 residues. With 5 bases clipped from V and 1 base from J, the junction kept 3 bases outside the gene matches. CDR3 nucleotides: TGCGCCAGCAGTCGCCTAGCGGGAGGCACAGATACGCAGTATTTT. Residues: CASSRLAGGTDTQYF.

The chain employs TRBV6-5 and TRBJ2-2, with TRBD2 as a possible D gene (5 bases). Trimming removed 7 bases from V and 6 bases from J, with 18 bases in between. CDR3 size: 15 residues. The germline V gene has CDR1 MNHEY and CDR2 SVGAGI. The CDR3 DNA sequence: TGTGCCAGCATCTCGGGGTTAGGGTTCGCCGGGGAGCTGTTTTTT. Encoded protein: CASISGLGFAGELFF.

The chain joins TRBV6-6 to TRBJ1-1; maybe TRBD1 (6 bases). CDR3 length: 14 amino acids. The germline V and J ends were trimmed by 5 bases and 1 base, with 11 bases remaining between them. CDR1 MNHNY and CDR2 SVGAGI come from the germline V gene (reference sequence). CDR3 loop: CASSTRDKNTEAFF. CDR3 sequence (DNA): TGTGCCAGCAGTACCCGGGACAAGAACACTGAAGCTTTCTTT.

This clone is a singleton in its sample. The rearrangement uses TRBV5-1 and TRBJ2-1; 8 bases agree with TRBD1. Germline V gene lookup returns CDR1 SGHRS and CDR2 YFSETQ. The CDR3 is 20 amino acids. Trimming removed 0 bases from V and 7 bases from J; junction bases left unmatched: 21. CDR3 sequence reads: CASSLGGQATNQGRWNEQFF. The CDR3 DNA sequence: TGCGCCAGCAGCTTGGGGGGACAGGCCACAAATCAGGGTCGGTGGAATGAGCAGTTCTTC.

The rearrangement uses TRBV11-2 and TRBJ2-3, with 8 bases aligning to TRBD2. Germline lookup yields CDR1 SGHAT and CDR2 FQNNGV. The CDR3 consists of 14 residues. The J segment lost 1 base and the V segment lost 9 bases, leaving 6 bases of the junction unmatched. The CDR3 region is CASGGSGGTDTQYF. The CDR3 DNA sequence: TGTGCCAGTGGGGGTAGCGGGGGCACAGATACGCAGTATTTT.

This sequence joins TRBV18 and TRBJ1-5; perhaps TRBD1 as D (5 bases). CDR3 size: 13 residues. CDR1 KGHSH and CDR2 LQKENI come from the germline V gene. Trimming stripped 6 bases from V and 5 bases from J, with 11 bases between. In nucleotides, the CDR3 is TGTGCCAGCTCCCAGGGTTCCGATCAGCCCCAGCATTTT. This encodes CASSQGSDQPQHF.

The rearrangement uses TRBV7-9 and TRBJ2-7; TRBD1 aligns across 7 bases. CDR1 SEHNR and CDR2 FQNEAQ come from the germline V gene (reference sequence). V gave up 5 bases and J gave up 0 bases; unmatched junction bases: 10. The CDR3 loop spans 16 amino acids. CDR3 sequence reads: CASSPIQGKSSYEQYF. For the CDR3, the DNA is TGTGCCAGCAGCCCCATACAGGGGAAGAGCTCCTACGAGCAGTACTTC.

V is TRBV2 and J is TRBJ2-3; D not certain. V was cut by 3 bases and J by 10 bases, with 8 bases left in between. Germline V CDR1 and CDR2: SNHLY, FYNNEI. CDR3 size: 11 residues. CDR3 nucleotide sequence: TGTGCCAGCAGTGATCAGAAACCGCAGTATTTT. This sequence encodes CASSDQKPQYF.

The V and J genes are TRBV11-3 and TRBJ2-7, with no clear D. Germline V CDR1 and CDR2: SGHNT, YENEEA. V dropped 3 bases and J dropped 5 bases, with 11 bases sitting between them. This CDR3 region has 13 residues. This chain's CDR3 is CASSFLPGNEQYF. CDR3 DNA sequence: TGTGCCAGCAGCTTCCTCCCCGGCAACGAGCAGTACTTC. The variable domain in full, with the rest retrieved from reference TRBV11-3 and TRBJ2-7, is EAGVVQSPRYKIIEKKQPVAFWCNPISGHNTLYWYLQNLGQGPELLIRYENEEAVDDSQLPKDRFSAERLKGVDSTLKIQPAELGDSAVYLCASSFLPGNEQYFGPGTRLTVT.

The chain recombines TRBV10-3 with TRBJ2-2, with 8 bases lining up with TRBD2. This CDR3 comprises 17 residues. V shed 3 bases and J 6 bases; nucleotides not matched to a gene: 12. Germline V gene data show CDR1 as ENHRY and CDR2 as SYGVKD. Here the CDR3 DNA reads TGTGCCATCAGTGAACGAGCGGGAGTAGAAGGGTCCGGGGAGCTGTTTTTT. The encoded protein is CAISERAGVEGSGELFF.

The genes are TRBV11-3 and TRBJ2-1; D call uncertain. This CDR3 comprises 14 residues. In germline, CDR1 is SGHNT, CDR2 YENEEA. V was pared by 1 base and J by 7 bases, with 11 bases between. The CDR3 bases are TGTGCCAGCAGCTTAGGGGCAGGAGTGAATGAGCAGTTCTTC. It specifies CASSLGAGVNEQFF.

The chain links TRBV7-8 to TRBJ2-2; TRBD2 might be the D (5 bases). V shed 5 bases and J shed 3 bases, with 16 bases lying between them. In germline, CDR1 is SGHVS, CDR2 FQNEAQ. The CDR3 runs to 16 residues. CDR3: CASSPRSRVDTGELFF. The CDR3 nucleotides are TGTGCCAGCAGCCCCCGTTCGAGGGTCGACACCGGGGAGCTGTTTTTT.

This chain joins TRBV18 and TRBJ1-2, with a weak D call TRBD1 (5 bases). This CDR3 spans 15 amino acids. V was clipped by 2 bases and J by 4 bases, with 14 bases between them. Germline V gene data show CDR1 as KGHSH and CDR2 as LQKENI. CDR3 sequence reads: CASSPVGGDSYGYTF. CDR3 bases: TGTGCCAGCTCACCAGTCGGGGGGGACTCCTATGGCTACACCTTC.

The V gene is TRBV5-1, the J gene TRBJ2-1, with 10 bases identical to TRBD2. After removal of 3 bases from V and 9 bases from J, the junction contained 9 bases not matched to a gene. This CDR3 has 15 residues. Germline V lookup: CDR1 SGHRS, CDR2 YFSETQ. The CDR3 DNA is TGCGCCAGCAGCTACCTAGCGGGAGCGGGCAGTGAGCAGTTCTTC. Translated, it gives CASSYLAGAGSEQFF. The full variable domain, its missing parts supplied by reference TRBV5-1 and TRBJ2-1, is KAGVTQTPRYLIKTRGQQVTLSCSPISGHRSVSWYQQTPGQGLQFLFEYFSETQRNKGNFPGRFSGRQFSNSRSEMNVSTLELGDSALYLCASSYLAGAGSEQFFGPGTRLTVL.